This T cell receptor (beta chain) appears in the sequencing data of a study of CD8 T cells in ankylosing spondylitis (dated by TCRdb to 2016 to 2017). For the wider study: The study set out to find disease-linked TCR variants by profiling T cell receptor beta repertoires in ankylosing spondylitis patients and healthy donors. In total, the full study cohort was made up of approximately 99 healthy donors and approximately 24 ankylosing spondylitis patients. Peripheral blood was sampled, and synovial fluid was also collected from ankylosing spondylitis patients. What the work shows at the level of the full study, not this receptor alone: A CD8+ phenotype was shown by the disease-linked clones, which were found at relatively low frequencies in peripheral blood. Blood from ankylosing spondylitis patients appeared to be characterized by a TCR beta motif made up of several highly homologous amino acid variants. Significant enrichment of the disease-linked clones was reported in matched synovial fluid samples from ankylosing spondylitis patients. Some of the motif variants had been reported before in the synovial fluid and blood of reactive arthritis patients, a finding that suggests common disease-initiation mechanisms.

As for this clonotype: Which antigen it targets is not known. Base-call qualities are not available, and no considerably larger clone is one nucleotide away.

The sample was run on an Illumina HiSeq 2500. TCR beta libraries were prepared by quantitative 5'-RACE with molecular barcodes. As for how the authors treated the data: A new computational method based on a probabilistic model of VDJ rearrangement was used to identify disease-linked TCR variants. The public reads were run again by TCRdb, first through fastp at Q25 and then through MiXCR, and only productive beta chains were kept. Rows matching on CDR3 protein sequence are summarized as one entry with the most common DNA and genes. The authors' filters were not applied to this entry. Within this sample are approximately 400,000 distinct CDR3 sequences, with roughly 18% of them counted one time only. The top ten clonotypes cover just over 1% of the sample. For this chain, trimming is 4 bases at the V end and 8 bases at the J end, and the number of junction bases without a gene match is 15. Taken from the germline V gene, the CDR1 and CDR2 loops are SQVTM and ANQGSEA. The cysteine opens and the phenylalanine closes a CDR3 of 16 amino acids. Of all the DNA, just the CDR3 is kept, 48 bases in frame from base 1.

This receptor was obtained from a male donor with ankylosing spondylitis. The rearranged chain carries TRBV29-1 and TRBJ1-2, with 11 junctional bases fitting TRBD1. Sequenced: blood, either unsorted or a sorted T cell fraction (not recorded which). The sequenced DNA: TGCAGCGTTGTGGGAGGGAGCGGACAGGGGGCGGCCGGCTACACCTTC. The resulting protein is CSVVGGSGQGAAGYTF.